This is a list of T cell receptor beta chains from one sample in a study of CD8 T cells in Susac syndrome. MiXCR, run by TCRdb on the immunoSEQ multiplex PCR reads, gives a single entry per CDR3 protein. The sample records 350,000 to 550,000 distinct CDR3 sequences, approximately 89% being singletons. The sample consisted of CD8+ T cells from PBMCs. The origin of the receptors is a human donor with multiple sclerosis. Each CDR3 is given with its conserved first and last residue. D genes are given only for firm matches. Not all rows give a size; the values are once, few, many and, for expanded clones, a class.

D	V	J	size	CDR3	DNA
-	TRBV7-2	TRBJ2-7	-	CASSLAVWTRSYEQYF	TGTGCCAGCAGCTTAGCAGTGTGGACAAGGTCCTACGAGCAGTACTTC
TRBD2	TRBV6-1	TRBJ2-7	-	CATRGIQGGGPYEQYF	TGTGCCACCCGCGGGATTCAGGGCGGGGGTCCCTACGAGCAGTACTTC
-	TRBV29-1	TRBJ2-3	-	CSVVGLAGTFTDTQYF	TGCAGCGTTGTAGGTCTGGCGGGCACATTCACAGATACGCAGTATTTT
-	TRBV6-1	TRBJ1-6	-	CASSAFGGSSYNSPLHF	TGTGCCAGCAGTGCCTTCGGGGGAAGCTCCTATAATTCACCCCTCCACTTT
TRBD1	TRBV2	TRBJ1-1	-	CASRPPGQSMKGTEAFF	TGTGCCAGCAGGCCCCCGGGACAGTCCATGAAGGGGACTGAAGCTTTCTTT
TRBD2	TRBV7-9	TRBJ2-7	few	CASSPRLAAHEQYF	TGTGCCAGCAGCCCCCGGCTAGCGGCCCACGAGCAGTACTTC
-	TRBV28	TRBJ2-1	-	CASSRGEQFF	TGTGCCAGCAGTCGCGGTGAGCAGTTCTTC
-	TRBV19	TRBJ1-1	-	CASSNWNTEAFF	TGTGCCAGTAGTAACTGGAACACTGAAGCTTTCTTT
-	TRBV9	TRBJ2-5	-	CASSVGPGGAETQYF	TGTGCCAGCAGCGTAGGGCCAGGCGGTGCAGAGACCCAGTACTTC
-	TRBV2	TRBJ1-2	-	CASSPPTYKDGYTF	TGTGCCAGCAGTCCCCCGACATATAAGGATGGCTACACCTTC
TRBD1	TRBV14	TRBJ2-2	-	CASSPRTGPGELFF	TGTGCCAGCAGCCCCCGGACAGGCCCCGGGGAGCTGTTTTTT
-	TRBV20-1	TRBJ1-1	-	CSASYGRMNTEAFF	TGCAGTGCTAGTTATGGCAGGATGAACACTGAAGCTTTCTTT
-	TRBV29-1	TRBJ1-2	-	CSVESWTRSDYGYTF	TGCAGCGTTGAATCTTGGACACGGTCGGACTATGGCTACACCTTC
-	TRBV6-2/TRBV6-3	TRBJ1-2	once	CASSYGVSDGYTF	TGTGCCAGCAGTTACGGGGTGTCGGATGGCTACACCTTC
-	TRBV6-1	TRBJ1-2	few	CASSPGASYGYTF	TGTGCCAGCAGTCCAGGGGCTTCATATGGCTACACCTTC
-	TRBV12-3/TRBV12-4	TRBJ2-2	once	CASSPLGLHTGELFF	TGTGCCAGCAGTCCACTCGGACTCCACACCGGGGAGCTGTTTTTT
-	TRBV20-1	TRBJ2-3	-	CSARSGVTDTQYF	TGCAGTGCTAGAAGCGGCGTCACAGATACGCAGTATTTT
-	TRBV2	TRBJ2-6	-	CASSEGGAPISGANVLTF	TGTGCCAGCAGCGAAGGCGGGGCGCCCATCTCTGGGGCCAACGTCCTGACTTTC
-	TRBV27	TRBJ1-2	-	CASSYGGSGYTF	TGTGCCAGCAGCTACGGGGGATCTGGCTACACCTTC
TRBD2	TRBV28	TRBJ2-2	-	CASSPMTSGTLPHTGELFF	TGTGCCAGCAGTCCCATGACTAGCGGGACGCTACCCCACACCGGGGAGCTGTTTTTT
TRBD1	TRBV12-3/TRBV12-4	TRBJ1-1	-	CASSLGSGGQNTEAFF	TGTGCCAGCAGTTTAGGGTCAGGGGGGCAGAACACTGAAGCTTTCTTT
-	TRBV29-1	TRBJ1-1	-	CSSWDPSAEAFF	TGCAGCTCCTGGGACCCTTCGGCTGAAGCTTTCTTT
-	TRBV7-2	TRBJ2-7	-	CASSPLGSYYEQYF	TGTGCCAGCAGCCCCCTAGGGAGCTACTACGAGCAGTACTTC
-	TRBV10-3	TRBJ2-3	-	CAISAPDGGHTDTQYF	TGTGCCATCAGTGCCCCCGATGGGGGGCACACAGATACGCAGTATTTT
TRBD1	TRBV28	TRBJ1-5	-	CASSWDRGRLKPQHF	TGTGCCAGCAGTTGGGACAGGGGTAGACTTAAGCCCCAGCATTTT
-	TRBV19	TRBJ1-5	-	CASTPAPQHF	TGTGCCAGTACCCCCGCGCCCCAGCATTTT
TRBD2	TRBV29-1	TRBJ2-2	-	CSAGLAGEDTGELFF	TGCAGCGCGGGACTAGCGGGAGAAGACACCGGGGAGCTGTTTTTT
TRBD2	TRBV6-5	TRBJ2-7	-	CASSPSSSGVYEQYF	TGTGCCAGCAGTCCCTCCTCTAGCGGGGTTTACGAGCAGTACTTC
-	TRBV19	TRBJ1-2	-	CATGAPYGYTF	TGTGCCACGGGGGCCCCTTATGGCTACACCTTC